This note documents a single T cell receptor beta chain sequence. Its antigen is still unknown. After constant-region reverse-primer amplification, full-length variable regions underwent semi-nested PCR with Nested Universal Primer A. TCRdb used MiXCR to reprocess the 5' RACE reads, holding one entry per CDR3 protein. The profile shows roughly 46,000 distinct CDR3 sequences, more than 25% of them singletons. Study-level findings and limits: In terms of TCR gene usage, tumor memory CD4+ T cells clustered together with blood and lymph node memory CD4+ cells, as well as with lymph node naive CD4+ cells.

Naive CD4+ cells had CD25+ Tregs removed. V dropped 4 bases and J dropped 5 bases, with 4 bases sitting between them. Per the germline V gene, CDR1 is SGDLS and CDR2 is YYNGEE. The CDR3 sequence is 11 residues long. Sequenced: naive CD4+ T cells sorted from blood. Subset noted: naive CD4+ T cells, CD4+CD45RA+CD25-. This chain links TRBV9 with TRBJ2-1; no definite D call. The sequence was obtained from a female donor with breast cancer. This CDR3 is CASSFHNEQFF. The CDR3 DNA is TGTGCCAGCAGCTTCCACAATGAGCAGTTCTTC.